The 15 T cell receptor beta chains in this list originate from one sample, sequenced in a study of blood T cell repertoires in COVID-19 (TCRdb year 2020). Libraries were prepared through the immunoSEQ multiplex PCR assay. TCRdb's version of the immuneACCESS table is confined to in-frame rearrangements and falls short of the full clone set. An unresolved V gene accounts for under half of the shortfall where checked; the remainder is of unknown origin. The sample records about 220,000 clones, around 86% of which are singletons. The top ten clonotypes cover approximately 5.6% of the sample. The specimen was peripheral blood. The receptors originated from a woman in her sixties or seventies with COVID-19, enrolled during active disease.

This clone showed up just once. The gene calls are TRBV5-4 and TRBJ2-1; 13 nucleotides agree with TRBD2. Trimming took 4 bases from V and 10 from J; bases not matched to a gene: 11. CDR1 is SGHNT and CDR2 is YYREEE in the germline V gene (reference sequence). The CDR3 has 16 residues. CDR3 sequence: CASSLGGLAGSWEQFF. The DNA of the CDR3 is TGTGCCAGCAGCCTTGGGGGACTAGCGGGGTCCTGGGAGCAGTTCTTC.

The chain couples TRBV10-1 to TRBJ2-2; TRBD2 agrees at 8 bases. V trimming: 5 bases; J trimming: 6 bases; junction bases outside the gene matches: 8. CDR1 is WNHNN and CDR2 is SYGVQD in the germline V gene (reference sequence). The CDR3 runs 15 residues. The CDR3 nucleotides are TGCGCCAGCAGTTTTCAACCGCGGGAGGCCGGGGAGCTGTTTTTT. Translation gives CASSFQPREAGELFF.

This rearrangement joins TRBV5-1 to TRBJ2-7, with TRBD1 matching 11 bases. Germline CDR1 is SGHRS and CDR2 is YFSETQ. This CDR3 is 15 amino acids long. Losses at the gene ends were 4 bases for V and 5 bases for J; bases not matched to a gene: 8. The CDR3 loop is CASSPSGTGGDEQYF. The CDR3 DNA sequence: TGCGCCAGCAGCCCCTCCGGGACAGGGGGAGACGAGCAGTACTTC.

The chain recombines TRBV5-1 with TRBJ1-1; 10 positions agree with TRBD1. V was pared by 3 bases and J by 5 bases, with 4 bases of the junction left unmatched. This CDR3 comprises 14 residues. Germline V gene lookup returns CDR1 SGHRS and CDR2 YFSETQ. CDR3 in DNA: TGCGCCAGCAGCTCTGGGACAGGGGAGACTGAAGCTTTCTTT. This codes for CASSSGTGETEAFF.

This clone was seen just once. The chain has TRBV11-3 and TRBJ2-5; 16 bases are a match to TRBD2. Germline V gene sequence: CDR1 SGHNT, CDR2 YENEEA. The CDR3 extends over 17 amino acids. Trimming removed 5 bases from V and 2 bases from J; junction bases left unmatched: 5. CDR3 nucleotide sequence: TGTGCCAGCAGCCCAGGGACTAGCGGGAGGGGTCAAGAGACCCAGTACTTC. Translated, it gives CASSPGTSGRGQETQYF.

V usage is TRBV24-1 and J usage is TRBJ2-1, with D possibly being TRBD1 (6 bases). The V and J ends lost 0 bases and 2 bases respectively, with 7 bases between them. This CDR3 spans 15 amino acids. From germline, CDR1 is KGHDR and CDR2 SFDVKD. The CDR3 sequence is CATSDLRDTYNEQFF. CDR3 sequence (DNA): TGTGCCACCAGTGATTTGAGGGACACCTACAATGAGCAGTTCTTC.

The chain combines TRBV4-2 with TRBJ2-1; D gene uncertain. Trimming shortened V by 4 bases and J by 5 bases, and 18 bases separated the two germline ends. Per germline, CDR1 LGHNA and CDR2 YNFKEQ. The length of the CDR3 is 16 residues. The CDR3 region is CASSPASGPSHNEQFF. CDR3 coding DNA: TGTGCCAGCAGCCCCGCTTCCGGTCCCTCACACAATGAGCAGTTCTTC.

This clone was observed a handful of times. CDR3 in amino acids: CASSYPPSGAAKNIQYF. DNA of the CDR3: TGTGCCAGCAGTTACCCCCCATCAGGGGCGGCCAAAAACATTCAGTACTTC. The chain links TRBV6-2 or TRBV6-3 to TRBJ2-4, with D perhaps TRBD1 (6 bases). The germline V gene encodes CDR1 MNHEY and CDR2 SVGEGT. The V and J ends lost 2 bases and 1 base respectively, with 15 bases between them. The CDR3 has 17 amino acids.

V is TRBV6-2 or TRBV6-3 and J is TRBJ1-3; the D is unclear. Between the trimmed V and J ends, which lost 3 bases and 2 bases, there was a span of 11 bases. The CDR3 runs to 15 residues. Germline V gives CDR1 MNHEY, CDR2 SVGEGT. The CDR3 DNA sequence: TGTGCCAGCAGTTATTACGGACTGCCTGGAAACACCATATATTTT. Protein sequence: CASSYYGLPGNTIYF.

The chain combines TRBV18 with TRBJ2-3, with D uncertain. V dropped 0 bases and J dropped 2 bases, with 15 bases sitting between them. The CDR3 runs 17 residues. Germline lookup yields CDR1 KGHSH and CDR2 LQKENI. The CDR3 bases are TGTGCCAGCTCACCACCGACGGAGAATAGAACCACAGATACGCAGTATTTT. Translated, it gives CASSPPTENRTTDTQYF.

The V call is TRBV5-1, the J call TRBJ1-1; D not certain. V was cut by 2 bases and J by 3 bases, with 11 bases left in between. There are 14 residues in the CDR3. From germline, CDR1 is SGHRS and CDR2 YFSETQ. The CDR3 here is CASSFSEGYTEAFF. The CDR3 DNA sequence: TGCGCCAGCAGCTTTTCAGAGGGCTACACTGAAGCTTTCTTT.

The chain joins TRBV28 to TRBJ2-1; possibly TRBD1 for D (6 bases). V was trimmed by 6 bases and J by 7 bases, leaving 25 bases between them. From germline, CDR1 is MDHEN and CDR2 SYDVKM. The CDR3 extends over 17 amino acids. The CDR3 DNA sequence: TGTGCCAGCAGCCCCCGGTCAAGAGGACAGCTGACTAATGAGCAGTTCTTC. Protein: CASSPRSRGQLTNEQFF.

V gene TRBV6-5 combines with J gene TRBJ1-1, with no clear D. Between the trimmed V and J ends, which lost 2 bases and 0 bases, there was a span of 13 bases. Germline CDR1 MNHEY, CDR2 SVGAGI. CDR3 length: 16 amino acids. Written as DNA, the CDR3 is TGTGCCAGCAGTTACCGCCCGAGAGGGATGAACACTGAAGCTTTCTTT. As protein: CASSYRPRGMNTEAFF.

On this clone: The CDR3 ends on some other residue instead of the conserved phenylalanine or tryptophan, so this is likely a read error. The DNA is omitted, as the CDR3 cannot be located on it reliably, and the CDR3 follows TCRdb's listing. The gene calls are TRBV28 and TRBJ1-1; the D call in the table, TRBD1, was not verified against the DNA. A total of 10 residues make up the CDR3, ends included. Germline loops: CDR1 MDHEN, CDR2 SYDVKM. The CDR3 loop is CATEGTVTHL.

The rearrangement links TRBV3-1 (or the pseudogene TRBV3-2) to TRBJ1-2, with D possibly matching TRBD1 (6 bases). The germline V gene has CDR1 LGHDT and CDR2 YNNKEL (reference sequence). Trimming cost V 5 bases and J 5 bases, with 15 bases left between them. This CDR3 region has 14 residues. CDR3 sequence: CASSSNGQPYGYTF. CDR3 coding DNA: TGTGCCAGCAGCAGTAACGGACAGCCTTATGGCTACACCTTC.